Shown below are 13 T cell receptor beta chains from a single sample sequenced in a study of blood T cell repertoires in COVID-19. Profiled with immunoSEQ multiplex PCR; TCRdb holds only in-frame clones, not every one. The data hold 310,000 or so clones, with around 90% observed a single time. Sequenced material: PBMCs or T cells enriched from blood (not recorded which). The receptors were sampled from a woman aged 40 to 50 who had recovered from COVID-19.

In DNA, the CDR3 is TGTGCCAGCAGTGAAGACAGGGGTATGAACACTGAAGCTTTCTTT. Protein: CASSEDRGMNTEAFF. The chain has TRBV2 and TRBJ1-1; TRBD1 matches 7 bases. Germline CDR1 reads SNHLY; CDR2 reads FYNNEI. J gave up 0 bases and V 1 base, and 2 bases lay outside the gene matches. CDR3 length: 15 residues.

V usage is TRBV27 and J usage is TRBJ2-7, with D maybe TRBD2 (6 bases). The germline gives CDR1 MNHEY, CDR2 SMNVEV (reference sequence). Trimming removed 2 bases at V and 2 bases at J, with 13 bases between. This CDR3 is 15 amino acids long. DNA for the CDR3: TGTGCCAGCAGTTTAACGGGAGTAAGCGCCTACGAGCAGTACTTC. As protein: CASSLTGVSAYEQYF.

J is TRBJ2-3 and V is TRBV7-3; no reliable D call. Germline V gene data show CDR1 as SGHTA and CDR2 as FQGTGA. Trimming took 5 bases from V and 0 from J, leaving 12 bases between them. The length of the CDR3 is 15 residues. CDR3 in amino acids: CASSPTKASTDTQYF. DNA of the CDR3: TGTGCCAGCAGCCCCACTAAAGCTAGCACAGATACGCAGTATTTT. The variable domain in full, completed from reference TRBV7-3 and TRBJ2-3, reads GAGVSQTPSNKVTEKGKYVELRCDPISGHTALYWYRQSLGQGPEFLIYFQGTGAADDSGLPNDRFFAVRPEGSVSTLKIQRTERGDSAVYLCASSPTKASTDTQYFGPGTRLTVL.

The V and J genes are TRBV7-2 and TRBJ2-5, with 9 bases fitting TRBD1. This CDR3 comprises 15 residues. V gave up 5 bases and J gave up 2 bases; unmatched junction bases: 6. Germline V gene lookup returns CDR1 SGHTA and CDR2 FQGNSA. The CDR3 DNA follows: TGTGCCAGCAGCCCCTGGGGGACAGGGCAAGAGACCCAGTACTTC. It yields the protein CASSPWGTGQETQYF.

This sequence joins TRBV11-3 and TRBJ2-1, with 8 nucleotides matching TRBD2. The CDR3 consists of 18 residues. Germline V CDR1 and CDR2: SGHNT, YENEEA. Germline trimming cut 1 base from V and 4 bases from J; bases unmatched to any gene: 12. CDR3 region: CASSLGGQPGLEYNEQFF. In DNA, the CDR3 is TGTGCCAGCAGCTTAGGCGGACAGCCGGGACTAGAATACAATGAGCAGTTCTTC.

The chain uses TRBV7-9 and TRBJ1-5, with unresolved D. CDR3 length: 14 amino acids. In germline, CDR1 is SEHNR, CDR2 FQNEAQ (reference sequence). V was clipped by 0 bases and J by 1 base, with 4 bases between them. The CDR3 nucleotides are TGTGCCAGCAGCTTAGCGGGCAGCAATCAGCCCCAGCATTTT. Translation gives CASSLAGSNQPQHF. The whole variable domain, remainder taken from reference TRBV7-9 and TRBJ1-5, is DTGVSQNPRHKITKRGQNVTFRCDPISEHNRLYWYRQTLGQGPEFLTYFQNEAQLEKSRLLSDRFSAERPKGSFSTLEIQRTEQGDSAMYLCASSLAGSNQPQHFGDGTRLSIL.

This clone was counted only a few times. This rearrangement joins TRBV28 to TRBJ2-1; 8 bases are a match to TRBD1. Germline CDR1 and CDR2: MDHEN and SYDVKM. CDR3 size: 15 residues. V gave up 7 bases and J gave up 8 bases; unmatched junction bases: 13. Here the CDR3 reads CASTKARTGWDEQFF. Written as DNA, the CDR3 is TGTGCCAGCACCAAAGCCCGGACAGGGTGGGATGAGCAGTTCTTC.

The chain joins TRBV5-1 to TRBJ2-2; TRBD1 might be the D (5 bases). Germline-derived CDR1 and CDR2 are SGHRS and YFSETQ. Trimming stripped 4 bases from V and 1 base from J, with 8 bases between. The CDR3 is 14 residues long. CDR3 coding DNA: TGCGCCAGCAGCGTCGGACAGAACACCGGGGAGCTGTTTTTT. Protein: CASSVGQNTGELFF.

The genes are TRBV19 and TRBJ2-5, with 11 positions matching TRBD2. CDR1 and CDR2 from the germline V gene are LNHDA and SQIVND (reference sequence). After removal of 1 base from V and 5 bases from J, the junction contained 6 bases not matched to a gene. This CDR3 is 16 amino acids long. DNA of the CDR3: TGTGCCAGTAGTATAGGGGAGACTAGCGGGACGGAGACCCAGTACTTC. This encodes CASSIGETSGTETQYF.

This chain uses TRBV9 with TRBJ2-7; 10 positions agree with TRBD1. CDR1 and CDR2 (germline): SGDLS, YYNGEE. CDR3 length: 15 amino acids. With V trimmed by 0 bases and J by 3 bases, 3 bases remained unmatched. The CDR3 loop is CASSVGGTGVYEQYF. Written as DNA, the CDR3 is TGTGCCAGCAGCGTAGGGGGGACAGGGGTCTACGAGCAGTACTTC.

The chain is built from TRBV5-4 and TRBJ2-1, with a tentative D call TRBD2 (6 bases). Germline loops: CDR1 SGHNT, CDR2 YYREEE (reference sequence). This CDR3 comprises 14 residues. With 3 bases removed from V and 10 bases from J, the gap between germline ends came to 17 bases. The CDR3 DNA follows: TGTGCCAGCAGCTCGACCTGGAGGGCCGGAGAGCAGTTCTTC. It is translated as CASSSTWRAGEQFF.

This clone was detected many times. V usage is TRBV18 and J usage is TRBJ2-3; D might be TRBD2 (6 bases). The CDR3 covers 16 residues. The V end lost 3 bases, the J end lost 1 base, and 14 bases lay between the germline ends. Germline V gene sequence: CDR1 KGHSH, CDR2 LQKENI. CDR3 sequence: CASSPSGGPGTDTQYF. DNA of the CDR3: TGTGCCAGCTCACCTAGCGGCGGTCCGGGCACAGATACGCAGTATTTT.

This chain links TRBV19 with TRBJ2-5; 9 bases are shared with TRBD2. V was clipped by 3 bases and J by 1 base; unmatched bases: 3. The germline gives CDR1 LNHDA, CDR2 SQIVND (reference sequence). The CDR3 has 15 amino acids. The CDR3 nucleotides are TGTGCCAGTAGTATCGGACTAGCGACCCAAGAGACCCAGTACTTC. It encodes CASSIGLATQETQYF.